These T cell receptor beta chains were read from a single sample in a study of T cell responses to AZD1222 COVID-19 vaccine. Clones were sequenced by immunoSEQ multiplex PCR, and TCRdb holds only the in-frame ones, with some missing. Altogether fewer than 150,000 clones are present, about 88% being singletons, with the ten largest covering about 8.3%. The starting material was peripheral blood, obtained on day 0 of AZD1222 vaccination. These receptors all stem from an adult in good health. CDR3s include the opening cysteine and the closing phenylalanine or tryptophan. D genes are given only for firm matches. Only part of the rows carry a size: once, few, many, or a class if the clone is expanded.

V gene	D gene	J gene	clone size	CDR3 protein	CDR3 DNA
TRBV29-1	.	TRBJ1-1	.	CSVEKQGSTEAFF	TGCAGCGTTGAAAAACAGGGAAGCACTGAAGCTTTCTTT
TRBV6-5	.	TRBJ1-1	.	CASSYSGSGTEAFF	TGTGCCAGCAGTTACTCGGGTTCCGGGACTGAAGCTTTCTTT
TRBV4-1	.	TRBJ1-2	.	CASRLTGNYGYTF	TGCGCCAGCAGATTAACAGGAAACTATGGCTACACCTTC
TRBV19	TRBD2	TRBJ2-7	.	CASSRRGEGYEQYF	TGTGCCAGTAGCCGTCGGGGGGAGGGCTACGAGCAGTACTTC
TRBV10-1	.	TRBJ2-5	.	CASIPTLPQETQYF	TGCGCCAGCATTCCGACACTTCCCCAAGAGACCCAGTACTTC
TRBV28	.	TRBJ1-3	once	CASSPNRLSSGNTIYF	TGTGCCAGCAGCCCCAACAGGCTCAGCTCTGGAAACACCATATATTTT
TRBV9	.	TRBJ2-7	.	CASRPAGAFGEQYF	TGTGCCAGCAGACCAGCAGGGGCGTTCGGCGAGCAGTACTTC
TRBV20-1	.	TRBJ2-1	.	CSASGGGASYNEQFF	TGCAGTGCTAGTGGAGGGGGGGCCTCCTACAATGAGCAGTTCTTC
TRBV18	.	TRBJ2-7	once	CASSPRQPYEQYF	TGTGCCAGCTCACCACGACAGCCCTACGAGCAGTACTTC
TRBV19	TRBD1	TRBJ1-1	.	CASHLVGTVNTEAFF	TGTGCCAGTCATTTAGTCGGGACAGTGAACACTGAAGCTTTCTTT
TRBV3-1/TRBV3-2	TRBD2	TRBJ2-4	once	CASSQESSGRIGTKNIQYF	TGTGCCAGCAGCCAAGAATCTAGCGGGAGAATCGGAACCAAAAACATTCAGTACTTC
TRBV9	.	TRBJ2-5	.	CASSPRLVVALGETQYF	TGTGCCAGCAGCCCCCGACTGGTGGTGGCGCTGGGCGAGACCCAGTACTTC
TRBV6-5	.	TRBJ2-7	.	CASRSPTGAYEQYF	TGTGCCAGCAGATCGCCTACAGGAGCCTACGAGCAGTACTTC
TRBV5-1	TRBD1	TRBJ1-6	.	CATSTGASNSPLHF	TGCGCCACCTCGACAGGGGCGAGTAATTCACCCCTCCACTTT
TRBV5-1	TRBD1	TRBJ1-1	.	CASSFVRGPGTEAFF	TGCGCCAGCAGCTTTGTCAGGGGGCCTGGGACTGAAGCTTTCTTT
TRBV29-1	.	TRBJ2-2	many	CSGYNTGELFF	TGCAGCGGATATAACACCGGGGAGCTGTTTTTT
TRBV10-1	TRBD2	TRBJ2-2	.	CASSESGREPAGELFF	TGCGCCAGCAGTGAGAGTGGGAGGGAACCGGCCGGGGAGCTGTTTTTT
TRBV11-3	.	TRBJ2-7	.	CASSRPGSYEQYF	TGTGCCAGCAGCAGGCCAGGATCCTACGAGCAGTACTTC
TRBV19	.	TRBJ2-5	.	CASSMGGRTTQYF	TGTGCCAGTAGTATGGGGGGAAGGACGACCCAGTACTTC
TRBV12-3/TRBV12-4	.	TRBJ1-2	few	CASRDNSNYGYTF	TGTGCCAGCAGGGACAACAGTAACTATGGCTACACCTTC
TRBV27	TRBD1	TRBJ1-2	.	CASGYDRGRGGYTF	TGTGCCAGCGGATACGACAGGGGGCGGGGTGGCTACACCTTC
TRBV11-2	.	TRBJ1-4	.	CASSLSGGANEKLFF	TGTGCCAGCAGCCTCAGTGGGGGGGCTAATGAAAAACTGTTTTTT
TRBV11-2	.	TRBJ1-1	.	CASSLDSRWTEAFF	TGTGCCAGCAGCTTAGATTCAAGATGGACTGAAGCTTTCTTT
TRBV19	TRBD1	TRBJ2-7	.	CASNPRDRVYEQYF	TGTGCCAGTAATCCCCGGGACAGGGTATACGAGCAGTACTTC
TRBV5-5	.	TRBJ2-4	.	CASSSGAQNIQYF	TGTGCCAGCAGCTCAGGGGCCCAAAACATTCAGTACTTC
TRBV6-5	.	TRBJ1-4	.	CASSLRDTNEKLFF	TGTGCCAGCAGCCTCCGGGACACAAATGAAAAACTGTTTTTT
TRBV27	TRBD1	TRBJ1-5	.	CASSLPGGSDYSNQPQHF	TGTGCCAGCAGTTTGCCAGGGGGCAGCGATTATAGCAATCAGCCCCAGCATTTT
TRBV9	.	TRBJ2-5	.	CASSVAGGLPTGHQETQYF	TGTGCCAGCAGCGTAGCAGGGGGACTCCCAACTGGGCACCAAGAGACCCAGTACTTC
TRBV11-2	.	TRBJ2-1	.	CASSLDWTSSKQFF	TGTGCCAGCAGCTTAGATTGGACCTCCTCGAAGCAGTTCTTC
TRBV9	.	TRBJ2-5	.	CASSVGTDREAQYF	TGTGCCAGCAGCGTAGGCACAGATAGAGAGGCCCAGTACTTC
TRBV7-6	TRBD1	TRBJ1-3	.	CASSLYHPMTGTSGNTIYF	TGTGCCAGCAGCTTATATCACCCCATGACAGGGACCTCTGGAAACACCATATATTTT
TRBV6-1	.	TRBJ2-3	.	CASSELGARYADTQYF	TGTGCCAGCAGTGAATTGGGCGCTAGGTATGCAGATACGCAGTATTTT
TRBV7-2	.	TRBJ2-5	.	CASSLDGELGIQYF	TGTGCCAGCAGCTTAGACGGAGAGCTTGGGATCCAGTACTTC
TRBV6-6	TRBD1	TRBJ1-6	.	CASSYRGPLHF	TGTGCCAGCAGCTACAGGGGACCCCTCCACTTT
TRBV3-1/TRBV3-2	.	TRBJ2-5	few	CASSPSSSVETQYF	TGTGCCAGCAGCCCATCCTCTAGCGTGGAGACCCAGTACTTC
TRBV7-8	TRBD1	TRBJ2-5	.	CASSYPGQPETQYF	TGTGCCAGCAGTTATCCGGGACAGCCAGAGACCCAGTACTTC
TRBV25-1	.	TRBJ1-3	few	CASRPQGQRNTIYF	TGTGCCAGCAGACCCCAGGGGCAAAGAAACACCATATATTTT
TRBV20-1	.	TRBJ1-6	once	CSARDQSPLHF	TGCAGTGCTAGGGACCAATCACCCCTCCACTTT
TRBV27	.	TRBJ1-4	.	CASSLLQNEKLFF	TGTGCCAGCAGTTTATTACAAAATGAAAAACTGTTTTTT
TRBV4-1	TRBD1	TRBJ1-2	.	CASSLAGQGNYGYTF	TGCGCCAGCAGCCTAGCGGGACAGGGTAACTATGGCTACACCTTC
TRBV5-4	TRBD2	TRBJ2-1	.	CASSLRTGGNNEQFF	TGTGCCAGCAGCTTGCGCACGGGGGGGAATAATGAGCAGTTCTTC
TRBV5-4	.	TRBJ2-7	.	CASSSTTSYEQYF	TGTGCCAGCAGCTCCACTACCTCCTACGAGCAGTACTTC
TRBV15	.	TRBJ2-1	.	CATSISLPRDIGWHEQFF	TGTGCCACCAGCATTTCCCTCCCCCGGGACATTGGATGGCATGAGCAGTTCTTC
TRBV21-1	.	TRBJ2-6	.	CASSNKQGSSGANVLTF	TGTGCCAGCAGCAATAAGCAGGGATCATCTGGGGCCAACGTCCTGACTTTC
TRBV24-1	.	TRBJ2-1	.	CATSAALSDNEQFF	TGTGCCACCAGTGCAGCCTTGAGTGACAATGAGCAGTTCTTC
TRBV5-6	.	TRBJ2-7	.	CASSSGSYRDEQYF	TGTGCCAGCAGCTCCGGGTCCTATAGGGACGAGCAGTACTTC
TRBV5-5	.	TRBJ1-2	.	CASSQAVGNNYGYTF	TGTGCCAGCAGCCAGGCGGTGGGGAATAACTATGGCTACACCTTC
TRBV7-6	.	TRBJ1-3	.	CASSLRGEFSGNTIYF	TGTGCCAGCAGCTTAAGGGGCGAGTTCTCTGGAAACACCATATATTTT
TRBV10-3	.	TRBJ1-1	.	CAIGGGETEAFF	TGTGCCATCGGAGGAGGGGAGACTGAAGCTTTCTTT
TRBV6-5	.	TRBJ2-7	.	CASRADTTYEQYF	TGTGCCAGCAGGGCGGACACAACCTACGAGCAGTACTTC
TRBV9	TRBD2	TRBJ2-3	.	CASSPRLAGGPNTDTQYF	TGTGCCAGCAGCCCCCGACTAGCGGGGGGGCCTAACACAGATACGCAGTATTTT